The 4 T cell receptor beta chains in this list originate from one sample, sequenced in a study of T cell repertoires in cytomegalovirus infection. TCRdb recomputed calls from the reads with MiXCR, one row per CDR3 protein. The repertoire holds 310,000 or so distinct CDR3 sequences, with 17% as singletons. The specimen was PBMCs. The receptors shown here come from a human donor in good health (CMV status not recorded). Some clones in this sample may be carry-over from other donors' samples.

This clonotype occurred a few times. The V gene is TRBV3-1, the J gene TRBJ1-6, with 10 bases fitting TRBD1. The J segment lost 8 bases and the V segment lost 6 bases, leaving 4 bases of the junction unmatched. This CDR3 is 14 amino acids long. Germline V gene lookup returns CDR1 LGHDT and CDR2 YNNKEL (reference sequence). The CDR3 DNA reads as TGTGCCAGCAGATGGGGGACAGGGGATTCACCCCTCCACTTT. This encodes CASRWGTGDSPLHF.

The table lists this clonotype with many counts. The chain joins TRBV7-9 to TRBJ2-7; 8 bases fit TRBD1. Per germline, CDR1 SEHNR and CDR2 FQNEAQ (reference sequence). There are 16 residues in the CDR3. The trim removed 5 bases at V and 1 base at J, leaving 10 bases unmatched. The chain's CDR3 is CASSRLPGQESYEQYF. The CDR3, as DNA: TGTGCCAGCAGCAGACTCCCGGGACAGGAATCCTACGAGCAGTACTTC.

This clonotype was found a few times. The rearrangement links TRBV11-2 to TRBJ2-7; D is possibly TRBD1 (6 bases). V was pared by 6 bases and J by 2 bases, with 14 bases between. CDR3 length: 14 residues. Germline assignment: CDR1 SGHAT and CDR2 FQNNGV. CDR3 sequence (DNA): TGTGCCAGCAGTCACGGGACACAACCCTACGAGCAGTACTTC. This sequence encodes CASSHGTQPYEQYF.

This clonotype was counted a few times. The V and J genes are TRBV2 and TRBJ1-1; the D is unclear. V shed 3 bases and J shed 4 bases, with 21 bases lying between them. CDR1 and CDR2 from the germline V gene are SNHLY and FYNNEI. CDR3 length equals 17 residues. In nucleotides, the CDR3 is TGTGCCAGCAGTGAGGCAGACGCCACCATTATTCGCACTGAAGCTTTCTTT. Protein product: CASSEADATIIRTEAFF.